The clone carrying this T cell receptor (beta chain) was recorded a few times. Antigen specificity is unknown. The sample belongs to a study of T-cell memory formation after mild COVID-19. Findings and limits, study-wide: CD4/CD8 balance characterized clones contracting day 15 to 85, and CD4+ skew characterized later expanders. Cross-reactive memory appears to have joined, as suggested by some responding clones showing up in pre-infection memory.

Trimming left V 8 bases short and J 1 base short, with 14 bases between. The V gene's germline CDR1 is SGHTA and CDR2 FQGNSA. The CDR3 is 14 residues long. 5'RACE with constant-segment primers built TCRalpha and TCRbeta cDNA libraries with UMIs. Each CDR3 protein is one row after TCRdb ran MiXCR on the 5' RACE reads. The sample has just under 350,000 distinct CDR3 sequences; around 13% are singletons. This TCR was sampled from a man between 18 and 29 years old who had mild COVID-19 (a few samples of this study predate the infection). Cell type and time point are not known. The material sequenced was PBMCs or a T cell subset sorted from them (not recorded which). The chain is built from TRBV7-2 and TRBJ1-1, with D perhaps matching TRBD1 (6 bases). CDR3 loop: CASGFSGQNTEAFF. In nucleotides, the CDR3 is TGTGCCAGCGGATTCTCGGGACAGAACACTGAAGCTTTCTTT.